A single TCR beta chain is shown here with its context. TCRdb keeps only in-frame clones here, not all; method: immunoSEQ multiplex PCR. The sample has about 140,000 clones; around 92% are singletons. This specimen comes from a study of control samples from healthy donors and cancer patients. The V segment lost 3 bases and the J segment 8 bases; nucleotides outside the gene matches: 8. CDR1 and CDR2 from the germline V gene are MNHEY and SMNVEV (reference sequence). This CDR3 spans 15 amino acids. The rearrangement joins TRBV27 to TRBJ1-4; 8 bases are shared with TRBD1. Sequencing was done on a sample of blood. The sequence was collected from a man under 40 in good health. The CDR3 loop is CASSFVQGAIEKLFF. The CDR3 nucleotides are TGTGCCAGCAGTTTCGTCCAGGGGGCGATCGAAAAACTGTTTTTT.